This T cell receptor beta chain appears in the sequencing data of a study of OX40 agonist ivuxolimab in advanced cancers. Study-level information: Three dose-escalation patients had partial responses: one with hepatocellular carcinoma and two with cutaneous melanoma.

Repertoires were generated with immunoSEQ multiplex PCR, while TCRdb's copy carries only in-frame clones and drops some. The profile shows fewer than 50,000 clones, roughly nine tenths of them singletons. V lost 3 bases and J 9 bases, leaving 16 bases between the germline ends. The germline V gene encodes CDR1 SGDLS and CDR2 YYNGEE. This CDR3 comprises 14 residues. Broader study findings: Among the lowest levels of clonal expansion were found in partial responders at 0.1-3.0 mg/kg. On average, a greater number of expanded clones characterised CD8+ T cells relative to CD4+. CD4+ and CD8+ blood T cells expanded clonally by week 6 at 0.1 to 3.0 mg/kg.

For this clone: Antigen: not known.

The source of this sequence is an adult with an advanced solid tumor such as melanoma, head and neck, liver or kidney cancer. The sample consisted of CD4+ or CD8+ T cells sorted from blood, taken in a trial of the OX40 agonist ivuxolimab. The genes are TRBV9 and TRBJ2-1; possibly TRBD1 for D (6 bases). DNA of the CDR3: TGTGCCAGCAGCGCAAACAGGGCTTCAAGTGAGCAGTTCTTC. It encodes CASSANRASSEQFF.